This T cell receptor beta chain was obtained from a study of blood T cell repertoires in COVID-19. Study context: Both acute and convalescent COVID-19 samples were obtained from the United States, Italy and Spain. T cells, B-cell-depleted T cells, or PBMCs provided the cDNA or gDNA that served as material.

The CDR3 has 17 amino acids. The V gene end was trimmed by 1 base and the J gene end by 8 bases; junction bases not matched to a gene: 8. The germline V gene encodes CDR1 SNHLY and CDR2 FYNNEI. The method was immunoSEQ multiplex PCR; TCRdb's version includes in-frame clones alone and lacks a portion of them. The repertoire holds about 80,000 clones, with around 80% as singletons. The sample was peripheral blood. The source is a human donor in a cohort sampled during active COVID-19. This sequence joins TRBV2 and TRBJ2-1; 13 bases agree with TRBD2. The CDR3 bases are TGTGCCAGCAGTGAAGGGCGACTAGCGGGGGGCCCCGATGAGCAGTTCTTC. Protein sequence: CASSEGRLAGGPDEQFF. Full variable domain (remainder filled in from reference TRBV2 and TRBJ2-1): EPEVTQTPSHQVTQMGQEVILRCVPISNHLYFYWYRQILGQKVEFLVSFYNNEISEKSEIFDDQFSVERPDGSNFTLKIRSTKLEDSAMYFCASSEGRLAGGPDEQFFGPGTRLTVL.